These 5 T cell receptor beta chains share one sample of origin, sequenced in a study of CD8 T cells in ankylosing spondylitis. TCRdb itself ran the 5' RACE reads through MiXCR, one entry per CDR3 protein. The sample holds 150,000 to 250,000 distinct CDR3 sequences, roughly 13% seen once. The sequencing input was blood, either unsorted or a sorted T cell fraction (not recorded which). These receptors were collected from a male donor with ankylosing spondylitis or in good health (not recorded which).

This clonotype came up a few times. V usage is TRBV7-6 and J usage is TRBJ1-1; 7 bases align to TRBD1. From germline, CDR1 is SGHVS and CDR2 FNYEAQ. V trimming: 3 bases; J trimming: 7 bases; junction bases outside the gene matches: 8. The CDR3 is 14 amino acids. The CDR3 sequence: CASSFAQGSDEAFF. DNA of the CDR3: TGTGCCAGCAGCTTTGCACAGGGGTCGGATGAAGCTTTCTTT.

The chain recombines TRBV3-1 with TRBJ2-7, with D hard to call. The CDR3 length is 14 residues. V lost 2 bases and J 2 bases, leaving 10 bases between the germline ends. Germline-derived CDR1 and CDR2 are LGHDT and YNNKEL (reference sequence). The DNA for the CDR3 is TGTGCCAGCAGCCAATTTGACTTCGCCTACGAGCAGTACTTC. This sequence encodes CASSQFDFAYEQYF.

This clonotype showed up just a few times. The chain carries TRBV6-5 and TRBJ1-5; the match to TRBD1 covers 8 bases. CDR1 and CDR2 (germline): MNHEY, SVGAGI. The CDR3 spans 14 residues. V lost 6 bases to trimming and J lost 4 bases; unmatched junction nucleotides: 5. The CDR3, as DNA: TGTGCCAGCAGCCAGGGACAGGCGAATCAGCCCCAGCATTTT. Translated, it gives CASSQGQANQPQHF.

The chain couples TRBV6-5 to TRBJ2-5, with D possibly being TRBD2 (5 bases). The CDR3 runs 16 residues. In germline, CDR1 is MNHEY, CDR2 SVGAGI. Trimming left V 2 bases short and J 4 bases short, with 17 bases between. The DNA of the CDR3 is TGTGCCAGCAGTTACGCTAGCTTCGACGATCCAGAGACCCAGTACTTC. Translation gives CASSYASFDDPETQYF.

The chain links TRBV7-8 to TRBJ1-1; the match to TRBD1 covers 8 bases. The CDR3 covers 14 residues. In germline, CDR1 is SGHVS, CDR2 FQNEAQ. J was trimmed by 5 bases and V by 5 bases; bases with no gene match: 7. The CDR3 here is CASSEDRVVTEAFF. DNA of the CDR3: TGTGCCAGCAGCGAGGACAGGGTGGTGACTGAAGCTTTCTTT.